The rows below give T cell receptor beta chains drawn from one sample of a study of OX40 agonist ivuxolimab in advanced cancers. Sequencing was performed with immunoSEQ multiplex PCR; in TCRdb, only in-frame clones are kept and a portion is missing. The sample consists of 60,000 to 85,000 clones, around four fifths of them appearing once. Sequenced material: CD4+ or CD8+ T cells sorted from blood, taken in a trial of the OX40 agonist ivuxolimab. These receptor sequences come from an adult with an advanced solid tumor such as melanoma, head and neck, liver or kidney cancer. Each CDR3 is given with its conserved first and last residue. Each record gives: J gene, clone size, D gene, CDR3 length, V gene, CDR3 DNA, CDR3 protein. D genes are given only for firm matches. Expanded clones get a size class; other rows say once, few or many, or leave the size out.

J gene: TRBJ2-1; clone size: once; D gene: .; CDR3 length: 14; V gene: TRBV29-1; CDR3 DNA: TGCAGCGTACCAACCGACGGGATGGGGGCTGAGCAGTTCTTC; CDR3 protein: CSVPTDGMGAEQFF
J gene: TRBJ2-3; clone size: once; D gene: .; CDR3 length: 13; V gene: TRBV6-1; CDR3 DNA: TGTGCCAGCACTCAGGGTAGAGCAGATACGCAGTATTTT; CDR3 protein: CASTQGRADTQYF
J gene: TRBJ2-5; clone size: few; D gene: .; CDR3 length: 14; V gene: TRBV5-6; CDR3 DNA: TGTGCCAGCAGCCTGATAGAGGGCCAGAGGACCCAGTACTTC; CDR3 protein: CASSLIEGQRTQYF
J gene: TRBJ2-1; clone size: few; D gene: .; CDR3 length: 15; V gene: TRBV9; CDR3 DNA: TGTGCCAGCAGCGTAGACCCCCCCTCGGGGGATGAGCAGTTCTTC; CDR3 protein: CASSVDPPSGDEQFF
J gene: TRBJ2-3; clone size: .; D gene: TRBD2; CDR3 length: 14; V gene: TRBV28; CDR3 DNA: TGTGCCAGCAGCGCTAGCGGCACCACAGATACGCAGTATTTT; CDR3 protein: CASSASGTTDTQYF
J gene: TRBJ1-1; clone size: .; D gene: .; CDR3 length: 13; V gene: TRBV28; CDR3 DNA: TGTGCCAGCAGCCGCGACGTGACAGATGAAGCTTTCTTT; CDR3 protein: CASSRDVTDEAFF
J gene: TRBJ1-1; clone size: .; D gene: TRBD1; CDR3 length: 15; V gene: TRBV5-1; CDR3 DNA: TGCGCCAGCAGCTTTACAGGGGACCCGAACACTGAAGCTTTCTTT; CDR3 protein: CASSFTGDPNTEAFF
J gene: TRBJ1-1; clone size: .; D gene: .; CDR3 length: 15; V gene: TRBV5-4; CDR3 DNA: TGTGCCAGCAGACCGTCTCGGACCGACACGACTGAAGCTTTCTTT; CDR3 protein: CASRPSRTDTTEAFF
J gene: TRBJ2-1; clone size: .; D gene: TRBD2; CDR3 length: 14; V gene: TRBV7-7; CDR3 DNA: TGTGCCAGCAGCCTAGCGGGGCGATACAATGAGCAGTTCTTC; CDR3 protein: CASSLAGRYNEQFF
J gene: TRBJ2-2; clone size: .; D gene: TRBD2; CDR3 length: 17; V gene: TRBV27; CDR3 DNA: TGTGCCAGCAGTTTATGGCTAGCGGGGGATATCGCCGGGGAGCTGTTTTTT; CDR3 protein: CASSLWLAGDIAGELFF
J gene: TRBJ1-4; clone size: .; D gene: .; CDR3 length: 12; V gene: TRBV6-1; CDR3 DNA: TGTGCCAGCAGTGCCCAAGGAGAAAAACTGTTTTTT; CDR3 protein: CASSAQGEKLFF
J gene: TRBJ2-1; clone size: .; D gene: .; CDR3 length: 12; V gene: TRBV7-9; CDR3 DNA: TGTGCCAGCAGCTTAGTTGGGAATGAGCAGTTCTTC; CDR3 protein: CASSLVGNEQFF
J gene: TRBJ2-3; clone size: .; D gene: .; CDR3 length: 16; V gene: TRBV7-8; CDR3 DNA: TGTGCCAGCAGCCCCCGGAGACGCGATATCACAGATACGCAGTATTTT; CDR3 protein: CASSPRRRDITDTQYF
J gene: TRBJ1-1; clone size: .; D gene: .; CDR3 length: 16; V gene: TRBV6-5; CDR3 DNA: TGTGCCAGCAGTTATGACCTCGGGGGTCTTAACACTGAAGCTTTCTTT; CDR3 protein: CASSYDLGGLNTEAFF
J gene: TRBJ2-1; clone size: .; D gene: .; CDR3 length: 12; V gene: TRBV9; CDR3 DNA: TGTGCCAGCAGCGTAGTGGTGGGTGAGCAGTTCTTC; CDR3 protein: CASSVVVGEQFF